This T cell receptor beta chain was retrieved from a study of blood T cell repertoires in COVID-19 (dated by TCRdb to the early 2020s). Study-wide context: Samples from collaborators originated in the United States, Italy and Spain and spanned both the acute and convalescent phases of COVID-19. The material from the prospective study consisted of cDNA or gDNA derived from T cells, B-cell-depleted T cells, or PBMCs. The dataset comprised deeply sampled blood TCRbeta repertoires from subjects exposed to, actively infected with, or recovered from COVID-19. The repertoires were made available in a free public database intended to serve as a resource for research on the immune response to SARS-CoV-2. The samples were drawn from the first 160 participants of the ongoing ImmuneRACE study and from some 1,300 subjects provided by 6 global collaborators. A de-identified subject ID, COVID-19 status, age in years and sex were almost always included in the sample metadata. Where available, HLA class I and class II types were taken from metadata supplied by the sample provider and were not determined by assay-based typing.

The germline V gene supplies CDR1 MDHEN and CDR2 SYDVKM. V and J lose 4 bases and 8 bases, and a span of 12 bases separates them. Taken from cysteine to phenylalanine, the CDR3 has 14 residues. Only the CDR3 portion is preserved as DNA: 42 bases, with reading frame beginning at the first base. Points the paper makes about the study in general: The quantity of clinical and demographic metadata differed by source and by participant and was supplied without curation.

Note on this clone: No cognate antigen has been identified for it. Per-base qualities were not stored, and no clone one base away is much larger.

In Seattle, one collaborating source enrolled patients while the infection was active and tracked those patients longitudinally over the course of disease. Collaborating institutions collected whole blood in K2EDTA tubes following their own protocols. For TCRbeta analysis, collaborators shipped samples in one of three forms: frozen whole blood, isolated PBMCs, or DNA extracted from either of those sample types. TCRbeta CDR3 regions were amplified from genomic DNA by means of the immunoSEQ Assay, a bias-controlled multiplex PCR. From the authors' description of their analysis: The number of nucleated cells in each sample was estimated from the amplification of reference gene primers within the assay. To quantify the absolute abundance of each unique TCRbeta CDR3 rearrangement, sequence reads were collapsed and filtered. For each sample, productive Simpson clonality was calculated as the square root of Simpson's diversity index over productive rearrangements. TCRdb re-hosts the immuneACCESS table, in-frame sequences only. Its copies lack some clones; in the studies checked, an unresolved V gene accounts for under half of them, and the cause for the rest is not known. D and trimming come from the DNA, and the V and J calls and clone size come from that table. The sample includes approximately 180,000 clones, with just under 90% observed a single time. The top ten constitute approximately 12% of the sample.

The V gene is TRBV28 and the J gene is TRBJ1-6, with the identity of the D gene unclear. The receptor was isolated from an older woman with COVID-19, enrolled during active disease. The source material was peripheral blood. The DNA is TGTGCCAGCAGTTCCCCCCAAGACTATTCACCCCTCCACTTT. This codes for CASSSPQDYSPLHF. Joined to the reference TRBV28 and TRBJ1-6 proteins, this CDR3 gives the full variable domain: DVKVTQSSRYLVKRTGEKVFLECVQDMDHENMFWYRQDPGLGLRLIYFSYDVKMKEKGDIPEGYSVSREKKERFSLILESASTNQTSMYLCASSSPQDYSPLHFGNGTRLTVT.